A single T cell receptor (beta chain) is shown here with its context. The antigen is undetermined. Vbeta (60) and Jbeta (13) primers were used in the PCR. Only in-frame clones appear in the TCRdb table, and some are missing; sequencing was by immunoSEQ multiplex PCR. The sample gives 90,000 to 120,000 clones, around 79% of which show up once; roughly 5% is in the top ten. J gave up 4 bases and V 3 bases, and 6 bases lay outside the gene matches. The CDR3 loop spans 15 amino acids. Germline V gene lookup returns CDR1 SGHRS and CDR2 YFSETQ. The data derive from a study of cytomegalovirus exposure and HLA in healthy donors. Overall study results and limits: A few of the chains that were CMV-associated were confirmed in vitro to be specific for CMV antigens. According to a later analysis, most TCR beta chains associated with CMV appeared HLA-restricted.

Input material: PBMCs. This clonotype originated in a man between 60 and 70 years old in good health and CMV-seropositive. V usage is TRBV5-1 and J usage is TRBJ2-5; 10 bases fit TRBD1. CDR3 sequence reads: CASSWGGQGRETQYF. CDR3 DNA: TGCGCCAGCAGCTGGGGGGGACAGGGGCGAGAGACCCAGTACTTC.